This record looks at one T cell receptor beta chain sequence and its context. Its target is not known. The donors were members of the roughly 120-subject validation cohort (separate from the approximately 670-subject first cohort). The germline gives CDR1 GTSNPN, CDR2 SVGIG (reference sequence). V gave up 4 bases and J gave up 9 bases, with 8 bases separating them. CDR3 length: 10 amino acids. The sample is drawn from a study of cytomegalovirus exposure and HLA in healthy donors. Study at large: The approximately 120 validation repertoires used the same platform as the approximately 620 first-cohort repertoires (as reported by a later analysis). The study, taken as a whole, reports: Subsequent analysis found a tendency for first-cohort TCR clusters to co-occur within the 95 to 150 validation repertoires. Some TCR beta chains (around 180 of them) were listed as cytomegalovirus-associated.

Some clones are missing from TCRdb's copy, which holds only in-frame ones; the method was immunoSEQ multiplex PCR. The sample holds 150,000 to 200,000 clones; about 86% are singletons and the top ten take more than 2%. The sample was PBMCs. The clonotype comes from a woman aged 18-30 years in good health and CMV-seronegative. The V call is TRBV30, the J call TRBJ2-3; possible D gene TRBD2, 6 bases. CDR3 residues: CAWNGGTQYF. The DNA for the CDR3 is TGTGCCTGGAATGGAGGGACGCAGTATTTT.